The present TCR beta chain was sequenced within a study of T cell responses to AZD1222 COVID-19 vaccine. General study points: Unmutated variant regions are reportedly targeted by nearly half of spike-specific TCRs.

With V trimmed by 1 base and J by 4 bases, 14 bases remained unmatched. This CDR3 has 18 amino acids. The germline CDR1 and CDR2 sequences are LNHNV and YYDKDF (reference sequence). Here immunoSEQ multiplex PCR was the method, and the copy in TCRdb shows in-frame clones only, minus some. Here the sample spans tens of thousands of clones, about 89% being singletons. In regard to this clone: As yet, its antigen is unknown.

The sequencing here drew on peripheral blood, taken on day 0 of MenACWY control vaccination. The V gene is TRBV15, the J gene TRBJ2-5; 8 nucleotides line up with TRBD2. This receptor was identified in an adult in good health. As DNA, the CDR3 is TGTGCCACCAGCAGAGGGTATAGCACTGGGACTAGGGCAGAGACCCAGTACTTC. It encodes CATSRGYSTGTRAETQYF.